Here is one T cell receptor beta chain with its context. Its target is not known. The data were obtained in a study of cytotoxic CD8 clonotypes in ibrutinib-treated CLL. As for the study in general: The taking of response samples occurred after a median about eleven months of treatment, with a range of 6 to 36.

Study findings and constraints: Baseline values of clonality outstripped age-matched healthy donors and followed circulating CD8+ T-cell counts.

Germline CDR1 and CDR2: MNHNS and SASEGT. The J segment lost 4 bases and the V segment lost 6 bases, leaving 5 bases of the junction unmatched. This CDR3 contains 13 residues. Repertoires were generated with immunoSEQ multiplex PCR, while TCRdb's copy carries only in-frame clones and drops some. Here the sample spans roughly 40,000 clones, almost 70% being singletons. The clonotype comes from a human donor with chronic lymphocytic leukemia. Sequences were derived from PBMCs, sampled after 12 months of ibrutinib treatment. This rearrangement joins TRBV6-1 to TRBJ1-2; 7 bases map to TRBD1. DNA of the CDR3: TGTGCCAGCAGCCTGACAGGGATCTATGGCTACACCTTC. Protein sequence: CASSLTGIYGYTF.